The 2 T cell receptor beta chains given below trace back to one sample, sequenced in a study of regulatory T cells in long-lasting Graves disease. Arm-PCR of CDR3 regions and iRepertoire HTBI primers were used to build TCR beta libraries. TCRdb called the multiplex PCR reads again in MiXCR, with one record for every CDR3 protein. The data hold 200,000 to 250,000 distinct CDR3 sequences, with roughly 18% observed a single time. As for time point: newly diagnosed GD, antithyroid drugs for less than 3 months. RNA extracted from PBMCs served as the sequencing template. This sample also appeared in a second study, on T cells in Graves' hyperthyroidism and ophthalmopathy.

Sequences were derived from peripheral blood mononuclear cells (PBMCs), sampled at new diagnosis, from a patient treated with antithyroid drugs. Receptors originate from a woman in her twenties or thirties with Graves disease.

This clonotype came up many times. This chain links TRBV28 with TRBJ2-7, with D perhaps assigned TRBD1 or TRBD2 (5 bases each). Germline V CDR1 and CDR2: MDHEN, SYDVKM. This CDR3 spans 17 amino acids. V was clipped by 10 bases and J by 0 bases, with 25 bases between them. In nucleotides, the CDR3 is TGTGCCACCAACCCGCCCAGGCAGGGACCAATCTCCTACGAGCAGTACTTC. Its protein product is CATNPPRQGPISYEQYF.

The V and J genes are TRBV9 and TRBJ1-2, with D maybe TRBD1 (5 bases). This CDR3 comprises 14 residues. V gave up 0 bases and J gave up 4 bases, with 10 bases separating them. Germline V gene lookup returns CDR1 SGDLS and CDR2 YYNGEE. The CDR3 DNA reads as TGTGCCAGCAGCGTAGCGGGACGGTCCTATGGCTACACCTTC. Protein sequence: CASSVAGRSYGYTF. The full variable domain, its missing parts supplied by reference TRBV9 and TRBJ1-2, is DSGVTQTPKHLITATGQRVTLRCSPRSGDLSVYWYQQSLDQGLQFLIQYYNGEERAKGNILERFSAQQFPDLHSELNLSSLELGDSALYFCASSVAGRSYGYTFGSGTRLTVV.